Listed below are T cell receptor beta chains from one sample, sequenced in a study of blood T cell repertoires in COVID-19. Clones were sequenced by immunoSEQ multiplex PCR, and TCRdb holds only the in-frame ones, with some missing. The sample carries about 150,000 clones, over 70% recorded once. Sequenced input: peripheral blood. The receptors shown here come from a man aged 55 to 69 with acute or convalescent COVID-19. CDR3s include the opening cysteine and the closing phenylalanine or tryptophan. A D gene is named only where the DNA matches it firmly. Some rows have no size entry. The others give once, few or many, or a class for an expanded clone.

clone size	V gene	D gene	J gene	CDR3 protein	CDR3 DNA
once	TRBV5-1	-	TRBJ1-6	CASSLGEFGTPLHF	TGCGCCAGCAGCTTGGGGGAGTTCGGAACACCCCTCCACTTT
once	TRBV7-2	-	TRBJ1-2	CASSLGGRGYGYTF	TGTGCCAGCAGCTTAGGAGGCAGGGGCTATGGCTACACCTTC
-	TRBV28	-	TRBJ2-3	CASSTPLPDTQYF	TGTGCCAGCAGTACCCCTCTACCAGATACGCAGTATTTT
-	TRBV27	TRBD1	TRBJ1-3	CASSLTQGAGNTIYF	TGTGCCAGCAGTTTAACACAGGGGGCGGGAAACACCATATATTTT
-	TRBV28	TRBD1	TRBJ1-6	CASKRRQGNNSPLHF	TGTGCCAGCAAGCGAAGACAGGGGAACAATTCACCCCTCCACTTT
-	TRBV6-5	-	TRBJ1-5	CASSYSRANQPQHF	TGTGCCAGCAGTTACAGCAGGGCCAATCAGCCCCAGCATTTT
once	TRBV4-1	TRBD1	TRBJ1-1	CASRHGGQAGAEAFF	TGCGCCAGCAGACATGGTGGACAGGCCGGGGCTGAAGCTTTCTTT
-	TRBV10-1	TRBD1	TRBJ2-7	CASSARDRDGLSSYEQYF	TGCGCCAGCAGTGCCAGGGACAGGGACGGACTAAGCTCCTACGAGCAGTACTTC
-	TRBV27	TRBD2	TRBJ2-1	CASRSLGAGGNEQFF	TGTGCCAGCAGATCTTTAGGGGCGGGGGGGAATGAGCAGTTCTTC
-	TRBV12-3/TRBV12-4	-	TRBJ1-6	CASTKTRDSPLHF	TGTGCCAGCACGAAAACCCGCGATTCACCCCTCCACTTT
-	TRBV5-4	TRBD2	TRBJ2-5	CASGGGIAGGQETQYF	TGTGCCAGCGGTGGTGGGATAGCGGGGGGGCAAGAGACCCAGTACTTC
few	TRBV4-2	TRBD2	TRBJ2-1	CASSQDWAGVSYNEQFF	TGTGCCAGCAGCCAAGATTGGGCGGGGGTCTCCTACAATGAGCAGTTCTTC
-	TRBV4-1	-	TRBJ2-7	CASSQDPQGSKLAEQYF	TGCGCCAGCAGCCAAGATCCCCAGGGTTCGAAGTTGGCCGAGCAGTACTTC
-	TRBV11-2	-	TRBJ1-2	CASSPWLRVDYGYTF	TGTGCCAGCAGCCCCTGGCTCAGGGTGGACTATGGCTACACCTTC
-	TRBV7-2	TRBD2	TRBJ2-7	CASSTTSGSSYEQYF	TGTGCCAGCAGCACAACTAGCGGGAGTTCCTACGAGCAGTACTTC
-	TRBV2	-	TRBJ1-2	CASSEARDYYGYTF	TGTGCCAGCAGTGAAGCGAGGGACTACTATGGCTACACCTTC
-	TRBV6-5	-	TRBJ1-5	CASSQRDQPQHF	TGTGCCAGCAGTCAACGAGATCAGCCCCAGCATTTT
-	TRBV11-2	TRBD2	TRBJ2-3	CASSRGSTSGTDTQYF	TGTGCCAGCAGCCGGGGTAGTACTAGCGGCACAGATACGCAGTATTTT
-	TRBV27	-	TRBJ1-3	CASGARSGPGNTIYF	TGTGCCAGCGGTGCCCGATCTGGGCCTGGAAACACCATATATTTT
-	TRBV11-2	-	TRBJ2-3	CASSSRGRLSGTDTQYF	TGTGCCAGCAGCTCCCGGGGGAGACTAAGCGGAACAGATACGCAGTATTTT
few	TRBV7-9	-	TRBJ1-5	CASSFSGGNNQPQHF	TGTGCCAGCAGCTTTTCGGGGGGCAATAATCAGCCCCAGCATTTT
-	TRBV3-1/TRBV3-2	-	TRBJ2-4	CASSPMLGGGRNIQYF	TGTGCCAGCAGCCCTATGTTAGGGGGGGGCCGAAACATTCAGTACTTC
-	TRBV4-3	-	TRBJ1-2	CASSQGGGGPSGYTF	TGCGCCAGCAGCCAAGGGGGCGGGGGCCCCAGTGGCTACACCTTC
once	TRBV10-3	-	TRBJ2-5	CAISESNRKETQYF	TGTGCCATCAGTGAGTCGAACAGAAAAGAGACCCAGTACTTC
-	TRBV13	-	TRBJ1-1	CASSKNRVSAFF	TGTGCCAGCAGCAAAAACAGGGTATCAGCTTTCTTT
-	TRBV6-5	-	TRBJ2-5	CASSRTGQETQYF	TGTGCCAGCAGCCGGACTGGACAAGAGACCCAGTACTTC
-	TRBV5-5	TRBD1	TRBJ1-5	CASSRFLDRGGNQPQHF	TGTGCCAGCAGCCGTTTTTTGGACAGGGGGGGAAATCAGCCCCAGCATTTT
-	TRBV27	-	TRBJ2-1	CASSLGVSYNEQFF	TGTGCCAGCAGTCTAGGGGTGTCCTACAATGAGCAGTTCTTC
-	TRBV3-1/TRBV3-2	TRBD2	TRBJ2-2	CASSRSGSGGNTGELFF	TGTGCCAGCAGCCGCTCAGGCAGCGGGGGAAACACCGGGGAGCTGTTTTTT
-	TRBV28	-	TRBJ2-7	CASSFGGPSSYEQYF	TGTGCCAGCAGTTTCGGGGGTCCGAGCTCCTACGAGCAGTACTTC
once	TRBV5-4	-	TRBJ1-3	CASSFRGYGNTIYF	TGTGCCAGCAGCTTTAGAGGTTATGGAAACACCATATATTTT
few	TRBV6-5	-	TRBJ1-2	CASSSGGVYGYTF	TGTGCCAGCAGCTCTGGAGGGGTCTATGGCTACACCTTC
-	TRBV3-1/TRBV3-2	TRBD1	TRBJ2-7	CASSPRDRSYEQYF	TGTGCCAGCAGCCCCCGGGACAGGAGTTACGAGCAGTACTTC
-	TRBV6-5	-	TRBJ1-2	CASSSGALYGYTF	TGTGCCAGCAGCTCAGGGGCCCTCTATGGCTACACCTTC
-	TRBV19	-	TRBJ1-5	CASPGPPHYQPQHF	TGTGCCAGTCCGGGTCCGCCGCATTATCAGCCCCAGCATTTT
few	TRBV5-8	TRBD1	TRBJ1-2	CASSLWPRTGPYYGYTF	TGTGCCAGCAGCTTGTGGCCCAGGACAGGCCCCTATTATGGCTACACCTTC